This note documents a single TCR beta chain sequence. The data stem from a study of OX40 agonist ivuxolimab in advanced cancers. Across the study: Partial response was recorded in three patients: one hepatocellular carcinoma and two cutaneous melanoma cases.

The CDR3 consists of 13 residues. The germline CDR1 and CDR2 sequences are MGHRA and YSYEKL. V was trimmed by 3 bases and J by 7 bases, leaving 12 bases between them. This table comes from immunoSEQ multiplex PCR, and its TCRdb copy is limited to in-frame clones, with some not included. The table records approximately 60,000 clones, approximately 78% of them present only once. This chain connects TRBV4-1 to TRBJ1-2; a possible D gene is TRBD1 (5 bases). Sequenced material: CD4+ or CD8+ T cells sorted from blood, taken in a trial of the OX40 agonist ivuxolimab. The sequence derives from an adult with an advanced solid tumor such as melanoma, head and neck, liver or kidney cancer. CDR3 protein: CASSHQGRGGYTF. The CDR3 nucleotides are TGCGCCAGCAGCCACCAAGGTAGGGGTGGCTACACCTTC.